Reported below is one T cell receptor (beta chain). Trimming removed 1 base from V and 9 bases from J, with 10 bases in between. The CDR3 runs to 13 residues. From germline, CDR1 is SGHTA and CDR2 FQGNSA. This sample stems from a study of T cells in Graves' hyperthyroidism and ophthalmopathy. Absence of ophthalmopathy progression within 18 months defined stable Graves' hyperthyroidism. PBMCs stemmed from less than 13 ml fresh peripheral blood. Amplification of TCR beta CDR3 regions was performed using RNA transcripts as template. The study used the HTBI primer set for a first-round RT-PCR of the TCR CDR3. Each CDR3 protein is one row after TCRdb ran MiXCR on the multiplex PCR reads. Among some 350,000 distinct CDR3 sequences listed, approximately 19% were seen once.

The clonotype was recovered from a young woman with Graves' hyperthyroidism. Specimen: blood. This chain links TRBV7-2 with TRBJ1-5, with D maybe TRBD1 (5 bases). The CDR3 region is CASSLEGRGPQHF. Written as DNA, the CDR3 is TGTGCCAGCAGCTTAGAGGGACGGGGGCCCCAGCATTTT. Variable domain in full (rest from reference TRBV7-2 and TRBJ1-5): GAGVSQSPSNKVTEKGKDVELRCDPISGHTALYWYRQSLGQGLEFLIYFQGNSAPDKSGLPSDRFSAERTGGSVSTLTIQRTQQEDSAVYLCASSLEGRGPQHFGDGTRLSIL.